This T cell receptor (beta chain) comes out of a study of metastatic and nonmetastatic thyroid tumors. In the study overall: It was across blood and tumor or nodule tissue from malignant and benign thyroid patients that repertoires were compared.

As regards this clone: The antigen is undetermined.

Broader study findings: The reported finding was significantly higher TCR beta diversity in malignant thyroid tumors relative to benign nodules, in blood and tumor.

Using MiXCR, TCRdb re-called clones from the PCR reads. The sample includes about 39,000 clones, around 16% of them seen just once. Among the patients, none had received any treatment before thyroid surgery. Sequenced sample: blood. This sequence was found in a female donor with papillary thyroid cancer or a benign thyroid nodule (not recorded which). Some clones in this sample may be carry-over from other donors' samples.

CDR3 region: CSVLHTGELFF. CDR3 DNA sequence: TGCAGCGTATTGCACACCGGGGAGCTGTTTTTT. V usage is TRBV29-1 and J usage is TRBJ2-2; D ambiguous. The CDR3 spans 11 residues. Germline CDR1 SQVTM, CDR2 ANQGSEA. V lost 6 bases, J lost 3 bases, and 5 bases lay in between.